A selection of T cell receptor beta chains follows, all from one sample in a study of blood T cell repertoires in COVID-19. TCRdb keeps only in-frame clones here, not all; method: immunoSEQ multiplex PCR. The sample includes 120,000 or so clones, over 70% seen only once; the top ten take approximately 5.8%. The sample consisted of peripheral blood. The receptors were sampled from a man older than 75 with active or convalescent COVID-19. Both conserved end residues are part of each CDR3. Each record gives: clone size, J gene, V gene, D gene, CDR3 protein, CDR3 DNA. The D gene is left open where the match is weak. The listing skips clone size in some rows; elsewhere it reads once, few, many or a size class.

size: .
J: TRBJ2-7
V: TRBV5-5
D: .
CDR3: CASSYGQSLVAYEQYF
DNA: TGTGCCAGCAGCTACGGACAGAGCCTAGTAGCCTACGAGCAGTACTTC

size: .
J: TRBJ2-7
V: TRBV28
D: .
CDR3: CASSLRQGEQYF
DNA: TGTGCCAGCAGTTTACGTCAGGGCGAGCAGTACTTC

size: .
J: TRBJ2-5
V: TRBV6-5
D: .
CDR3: CASSNRWTAETQYF
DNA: TGTGCCAGCAGCAACCGCTGGACAGCAGAGACCCAGTACTTC

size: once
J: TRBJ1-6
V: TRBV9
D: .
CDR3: CASSEPGSPLHF
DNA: TGTGCCAGCAGCGAGCCCGGTTCACCCCTCCACTTT

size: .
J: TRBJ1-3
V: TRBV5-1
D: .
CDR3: CASSAGTPTGNTIYF
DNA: TGCGCCAGCAGCGCCGGGACACCCACTGGAAACACCATATATTTT

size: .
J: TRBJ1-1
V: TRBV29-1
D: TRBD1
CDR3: CSATGDTEAFF
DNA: TGCAGCGCCACAGGGGACACTGAAGCTTTCTTT

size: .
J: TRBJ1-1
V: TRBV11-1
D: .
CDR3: CASSLFRVDTEAFF
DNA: TGTGCCAGCAGCTTGTTCAGGGTGGATACTGAAGCTTTCTTT

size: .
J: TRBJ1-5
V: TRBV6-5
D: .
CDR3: CASRKLAQPQHF
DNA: TGTGCCAGCAGGAAATTGGCTCAGCCCCAGCATTTT

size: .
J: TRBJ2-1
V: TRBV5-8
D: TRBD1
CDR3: CASSDGTGFVNEQFF
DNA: TGTGCCAGCAGCGATGGGACAGGGTTTGTCAATGAGCAGTTCTTC

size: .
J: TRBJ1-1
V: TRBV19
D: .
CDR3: CASKRGQDTEAFF
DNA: TGTGCCAGTAAAAGAGGGCAGGACACTGAAGCTTTCTTT

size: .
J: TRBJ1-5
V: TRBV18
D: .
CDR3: CASSPEQNQPQHF
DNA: TGTGCCAGCTCACCAGAACAGAATCAGCCCCAGCATTTT

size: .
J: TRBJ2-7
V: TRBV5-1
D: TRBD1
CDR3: CASSVDRVQQYF
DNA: TGCGCCAGCAGCGTGGACAGGGTTCAGCAGTACTTC

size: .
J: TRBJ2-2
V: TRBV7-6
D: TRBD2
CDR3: CASSRLAGGPNTGELFF
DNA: TGTGCCAGCAGCCGACTAGCGGGGGGGCCGAACACCGGGGAGCTGTTTTTT

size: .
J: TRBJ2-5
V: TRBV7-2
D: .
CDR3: CASSLNSQETQYF
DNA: TGTGCCAGCAGCTTAAACAGCCAAGAGACCCAGTACTTC

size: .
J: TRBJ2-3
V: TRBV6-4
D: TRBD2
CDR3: CASSDSGGSTDTQYF
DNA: TGTGCCAGCAGTGACTCGGGGGGGAGCACAGATACGCAGTATTTT

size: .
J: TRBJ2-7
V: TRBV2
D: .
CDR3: CASSAQIYEQYF
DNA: TGTGCCAGCAGTGCACAGATCTACGAGCAGTACTTC

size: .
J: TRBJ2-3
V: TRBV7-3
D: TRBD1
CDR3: CASSKGQGNTDTQYF
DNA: TGTGCCAGCAGCAAAGGACAGGGGAATACAGATACGCAGTATTTT

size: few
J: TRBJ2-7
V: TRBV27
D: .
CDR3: CASSPKQGYEQYF
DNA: TGTGCCAGCAGTCCGAAACAGGGATACGAGCAGTACTTC

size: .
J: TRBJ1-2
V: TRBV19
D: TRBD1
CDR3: CASSIPGQGYGYTF
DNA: TGTGCCAGTAGTATCCCGGGACAGGGATATGGCTACACCTTC

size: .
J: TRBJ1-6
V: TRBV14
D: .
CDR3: CASSPDSFSPLHF
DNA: TGTGCCAGCAGCCCGGACAGTTTCTCACCCCTCCACTTT

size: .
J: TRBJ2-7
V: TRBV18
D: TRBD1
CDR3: CASSQGQGTTYEQYF
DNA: TGTGCCAGCTCCCAGGGACAGGGGACCACCTACGAGCAGTACTTC

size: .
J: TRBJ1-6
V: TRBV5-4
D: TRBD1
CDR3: CASSSRQGQSPLHF
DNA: TGTGCCAGCAGCTCCCGACAGGGGCAATCACCCCTCCACTTT

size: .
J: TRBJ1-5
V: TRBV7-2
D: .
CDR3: CASSLSSNQPQHF
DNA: TGTGCCAGCAGCTTATCCAGTAATCAGCCCCAGCATTTT

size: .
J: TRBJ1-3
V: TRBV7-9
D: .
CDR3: CASSLLQGPGNTIYF
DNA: TGTGCCAGCAGCCTATTACAGGGTCCTGGAAACACCATATATTTT

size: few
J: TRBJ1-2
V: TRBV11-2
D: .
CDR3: CASSLEGSWGYGYTF
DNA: TGTGCCAGCAGCTTAGAAGGGAGCTGGGGCTATGGCTACACCTTC

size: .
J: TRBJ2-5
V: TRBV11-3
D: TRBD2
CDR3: CASPGGDQETQYF
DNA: TGTGCCAGCCCTGGGGGGGACCAAGAGACCCAGTACTTC

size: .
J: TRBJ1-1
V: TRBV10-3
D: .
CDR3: CAISDKGGTEAFF
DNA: TGTGCCATCAGTGATAAGGGGGGGACTGAAGCTTTCTTT

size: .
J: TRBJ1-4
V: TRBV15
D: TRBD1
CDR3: CATTADRADEKLFF
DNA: TGTGCCACCACTGCGGACAGGGCGGATGAAAAACTGTTTTTT

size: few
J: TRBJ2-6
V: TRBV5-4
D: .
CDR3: CASATGGGVSGANVLTF
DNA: TGTGCCAGCGCCACAGGGGGAGGGGTCTCTGGGGCCAACGTCCTGACTTTC

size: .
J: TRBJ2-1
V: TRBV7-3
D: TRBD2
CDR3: CASNPSGGSYNEQFF
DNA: TGTGCCAGCAATCCTAGCGGGGGATCCTACAATGAGCAGTTCTTC

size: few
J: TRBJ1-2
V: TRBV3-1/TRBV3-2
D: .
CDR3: CASSPPGSRGGYTF
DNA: TGTGCCAGCAGCCCACCGGGCTCACGGGGGGGCTACACCTTC